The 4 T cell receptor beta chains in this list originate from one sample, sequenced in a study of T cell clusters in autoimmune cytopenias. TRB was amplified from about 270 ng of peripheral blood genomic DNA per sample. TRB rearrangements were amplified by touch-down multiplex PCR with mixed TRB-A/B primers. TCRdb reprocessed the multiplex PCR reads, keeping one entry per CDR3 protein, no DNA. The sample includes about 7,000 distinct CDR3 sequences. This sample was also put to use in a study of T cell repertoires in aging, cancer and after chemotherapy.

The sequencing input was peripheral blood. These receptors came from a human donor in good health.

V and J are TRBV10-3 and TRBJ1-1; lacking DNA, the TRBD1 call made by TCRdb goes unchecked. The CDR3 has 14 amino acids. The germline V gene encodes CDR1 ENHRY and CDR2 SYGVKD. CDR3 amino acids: CAISGGTGNTEAFF.

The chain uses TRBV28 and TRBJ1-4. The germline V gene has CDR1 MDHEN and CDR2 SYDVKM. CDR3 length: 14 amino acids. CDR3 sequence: CASNLEGGREKLFF.

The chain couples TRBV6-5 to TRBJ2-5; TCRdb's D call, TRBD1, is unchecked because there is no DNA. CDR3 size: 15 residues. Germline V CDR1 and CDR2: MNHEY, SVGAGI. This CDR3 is CASSGSDRGAETQYF.

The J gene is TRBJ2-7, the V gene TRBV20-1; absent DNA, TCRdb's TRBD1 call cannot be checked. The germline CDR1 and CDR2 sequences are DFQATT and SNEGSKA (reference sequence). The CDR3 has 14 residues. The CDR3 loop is CSARGPKGAYEQYF.